The 27 T cell receptor beta chains presented below share a single source sample, sequenced in a study of blood T cells in healthy people across ages. Using a J-beta primer mix together with a sample-barcoded 5' primer, a second PCR was run for 7 to 11 cycles. TCRdb re-called the 5' RACE reads through MiXCR, storing one row per CDR3 protein. The sample consists of about 1 million distinct CDR3 sequences, 35% to 55% of them appearing once. Sequenced input: blood. These TCRs come from an older woman in good health.

V usage is TRBV23-1 and J usage is TRBJ1-4; D is undetermined. TRBV23-1 counts as an open reading frame of uncertain function. The CDR3 is 15 amino acids. V was pared by 0 bases and J by 7 bases, with 12 bases between. The chain's CDR3 is CASSQSCPGIEKLFF. CDR3 DNA sequence: TGCGCCAGCAGTCAATCGTGTCCGGGGATTGAAAAACTGTTTTTT.

Regarding this clonotype: A clone one base away is much larger, so this may be a read error. The rearrangement joins TRBV11-3 to TRBJ2-4, with D maybe TRBD1 (6 bases). The J call is doubtful: the DNA matches TRBJ2-5 better. The CDR3 consists of 14 residues. Per the germline V gene, CDR1 is SGHNT and CDR2 is YENEEA. The CDR3 protein is CTSSLQGGRETQYF. CDR3 in DNA: TGTACCAGCAGCTTACAGGGCGGACGAGAGACCCAGTACTTC.

This clonotype was picked up a small number of times. V and J are TRBV15 and TRBJ2-1; TRBD1 matches at 8 bases. The germline V gene has CDR1 LNHNV and CDR2 YYDKDF (reference sequence). The junction had 3 bases not matched to a gene; V was cut back by 0 bases and J by 5 bases. CDR3 length: 15 residues. CDR3 loop: CATSREQGGNNEQFF. Written as DNA, the CDR3 is TGTGCCACCAGCAGAGAACAGGGGGGCAACAATGAGCAGTTCTTC. The whole variable domain, filled in from reference TRBV15 and TRBJ2-1, reads DAMVIQNPRYQVTQFGKPVTLSCSQTLNHNVMYWYQQKSSQAPKLLFHYYDKDFNNEADTPDNFQSRRPNTSFCFLDIRSPGLGDTAMYLCATSREQGGNNEQFFGPGTRLTVL.

This rearrangement joins TRBV5-1 to TRBJ2-3; 8 positions match TRBD2. The CDR3 sequence is 15 residues long. The germline CDR1 and CDR2 sequences are SGHRS and YFSETQ. V lost 2 bases, J lost 2 bases, and 4 bases stayed unmatched. CDR3 coding DNA: TGCGCCAGCAGCTTTAGCGGGGCCCCCACAGATACGCAGTATTTT. Translated: CASSFSGAPTDTQYF.

This rearrangement joins TRBV7-6 to TRBJ2-3, with D hard to call. Trimming cost V 5 bases and J 3 bases, with 6 bases left between them. The CDR3 extends over 12 amino acids. Germline CDR1 SGHVS, CDR2 FNYEAQ. CDR3 sequence: CASSMWTDTQYF. The DNA for the CDR3 is TGTGCCAGCAGCATGTGGACAGATACGCAGTATTTT.

This clonotype was seen a few times. CDR3 residues: CASSATASHSYNEQFF. CDR3 coding DNA: TGTGCCAGCAGCGCGACCGCTTCCCACTCCTACAATGAGCAGTTCTTC. The rearrangement uses TRBV7-3 and TRBJ2-1; D remains ambiguous. Between the trimmed V and J ends, which lost 5 bases and 0 bases, there was a span of 14 bases. Per germline, CDR1 SGHTA and CDR2 FQGTGA. This CDR3 region has 16 residues.

This chain uses TRBV20-1 with TRBJ1-5; D might be TRBD1 (6 bases). The CDR3 runs 13 residues. From germline, CDR1 is DFQATT and CDR2 SNEGSKA (reference sequence). Trimming removed 6 bases at V and 4 bases at J, with 13 bases between. As DNA, the CDR3 is TGCAGTGCAGCCGGGGGGGCGAATCAGCCCCAGCATTTT. The encoded protein is CSAAGGANQPQHF.

This clonotype occurred many times. The gene calls are TRBV4-2 and TRBJ2-7; 8 nucleotides align to TRBD1. Germline V CDR1 and CDR2: LGHNA, YNFKEQ. Trimming at V came to 0 bases and at J to 3 bases, leaving 13 bases not matched to a gene. The CDR3 spans 18 residues. CDR3 sequence: CASSQDVSGQGLSYEQYF. The CDR3 DNA follows: TGTGCCAGCAGCCAAGATGTATCCGGACAGGGATTAAGCTACGAGCAGTACTTC.

The V gene is TRBV4-2, the J gene TRBJ1-5; D may be TRBD1 (6 bases). V dropped 4 bases and J dropped 3 bases, with 19 bases sitting between them. Germline CDR1 LGHNA, CDR2 YNFKEQ. This CDR3 is 17 amino acids long. CDR3 sequence: CASSREGDTNPNQPQHF. CDR3 nucleotide sequence: TGTGCCAGCAGCCGAGAAGGGGACACCAACCCCAATCAGCCCCAGCATTTT.

The chain recombines TRBV3-1 with TRBJ1-6; D uncertain. The CDR3 is 15 residues long. The V gene's germline CDR1 is LGHDT and CDR2 YNNKEL (reference sequence). Trimming removed 1 base from V and 9 bases from J, with 13 bases in between. As DNA, the CDR3 is TGTGCCAGCAGCCAAGTAGTCAGCTCAACTTCACCCCTCCACTTT. Protein: CASSQVVSSTSPLHF.

This clonotype was picked up a small number of times. This chain uses TRBV20-1 with TRBJ2-3; D may be TRBD2 (5 bases). Germline V gene sequence: CDR1 DFQATT, CDR2 SNEGSKA (reference sequence). This CDR3 contains 17 residues. Deletions cut 0 bases from V and 4 bases from J, with 20 bases between. CDR3 bases: TGCAGTGCTAGAGATCCTCAGGCGGGCCCCCGGGCAGATACGCAGTATTTT. It codes for CSARDPQAGPRADTQYF.

The chain links TRBV27 to TRBJ2-7; 8 bases agree with TRBD1. V lost 4 bases, J lost 0 bases, and 26 bases stayed unmatched. The germline V gene encodes CDR1 MNHEY and CDR2 SMNVEV (reference sequence). This CDR3 spans 22 amino acids. CDR3 protein: CASSSQKIERQGLWMHSYEQYF. In DNA, the CDR3 is TGTGCCAGCAGTTCACAAAAAATAGAACGACAGGGGTTATGGATGCACTCCTACGAGCAGTACTTC.

Of note for this clonotype: A read error may be the cause here, since a much bigger clone is one base away. The rearrangement uses TRBV2 and TRBJ2-1, with 7 positions matching TRBD1. V was clipped by 6 bases and J by 10 bases; unmatched bases: 9. This CDR3 has 13 residues. CDR1 SNHLY and CDR2 FYNNEI come from the germline V gene. The CDR3 bases are TGTGCCAGCAGGAACTTACAGGGGTACGAGCAGTTCTTC. It yields the protein CASRNLQGYEQFF.

The chain has TRBV4-1 and TRBJ1-6; D is unclear. Germline CDR1 MGHRA, CDR2 YSYEKL. V was clipped by 0 bases and J by 4 bases, with 10 bases between them. This CDR3 spans 16 amino acids. The CDR3: CASSQDARAYNSPLHF. Here the CDR3 DNA reads TGCGCCAGCAGCCAAGATGCCCGGGCTTATAATTCACCCCTCCACTTT.

This clonotype was seen a few times. V and J are TRBV7-2 and TRBJ2-3; D remains unclear. This CDR3 has 12 residues. Germline assignment: CDR1 SGHTA and CDR2 FQGNSA. Trimming stripped 1 base from V and 6 bases from J, with 5 bases between. CDR3 region: CASSLDLDTQYF. The CDR3 DNA reads TGTGCCAGCAGCTTAGATCTGGATACGCAGTATTTT.

In its sample, this clonotype was seen once. This chain joins TRBV14 and TRBJ1-2; the D gene is possibly TRBD1 (6 bases). There are 14 residues in the CDR3. Germline assignment: CDR1 SGHDN and CDR2 FVKESK. V was trimmed by 6 bases and J by 2 bases, leaving 13 bases between them. DNA for the CDR3: TGTGCCAGCAGTAGCACAGGGCCCAACTATGGCTACACCTTC. Amino acid sequence: CASSSTGPNYGYTF.

DNA of the CDR3: TGTGCCAGCAGTTTATCGGGACTAGTTTTCCGCGATGAGCAGTTCTTC. Protein sequence: CASSLSGLVFRDEQFF. The V gene is TRBV27, the J gene TRBJ2-1, with 8 bases that match TRBD2. J was trimmed by 8 bases and V by 0 bases; bases with no gene match: 9. This CDR3 is built from 16 residues. CDR1 and CDR2 from the germline V gene are MNHEY and SMNVEV (reference sequence).

The genes are TRBV27 and TRBJ2-1; no definite D call. V lost 7 bases and J lost 4, with 14 bases in between. Germline CDR1 and CDR2: MNHEY and SMNVEV (reference sequence). The CDR3 is made up of 14 amino acids. CDR3 in DNA: TGTGCCAGCACCGAAATCGGCCAATACAATGAGCAGTTCTTC. Encoded protein: CASTEIGQYNEQFF.

This chain uses TRBV20-1 with TRBJ2-4, with unresolved D. This CDR3 contains 15 residues. Trimming took off 3 bases at V and 0 bases at J, with 12 bases between the two ends. The germline gives CDR1 DFQATT, CDR2 SNEGSKA (reference sequence). The CDR3 loop reads CSASDHQIAKNIQYF. In DNA, the CDR3 is TGCAGTGCTAGCGACCATCAAATAGCCAAAAACATTCAGTACTTC.

The chain links TRBV13 to TRBJ1-2, with D possibly matching TRBD1 (6 bases). Germline CDR1 is PRHDT and CDR2 is FYEKMQ (reference sequence). This CDR3 has 16 amino acids. The germline V and J ends were trimmed by 1 base and 2 bases, with 14 bases remaining between them. CDR3 in DNA: TGTGCCAGCAGCTTAGTGTCCAGGGGTGAGAACTATGGCTACACCTTC. Its protein is CASSLVSRGENYGYTF.

V is TRBV18 and J is TRBJ2-1; 10 bases agree with TRBD1. Losses at the gene ends were 5 bases for V and 7 bases for J; bases not matched to a gene: 11. The germline V gene encodes CDR1 KGHSH and CDR2 LQKENI. The CDR3 covers 16 residues. CDR3 residues: CASSGTTGGRVNEQFF. CDR3 sequence (DNA): TGTGCCAGCTCAGGAACGACAGGGGGCCGCGTAAATGAGCAGTTCTTC.

V and J are TRBV3-1 and TRBJ1-5; maybe TRBD1 (6 bases). CDR1 LGHDT and CDR2 YNNKEL come from the germline V gene (reference sequence). This CDR3 is 14 amino acids long. V dropped 6 bases and J dropped 4 bases, with 13 bases sitting between them. The CDR3 spells CASRAGQLNQPQHF. The CDR3 DNA reads TGTGCCAGCAGGGCCGGACAGTTAAATCAGCCCCAGCATTTT.

This clonotype was picked up a small number of times. The chain uses TRBV5-1 and TRBJ2-7; 12 bases map to TRBD2. This CDR3 has 14 amino acids. J lost 3 bases, V lost 5 bases, and 3 bases had no gene match. CDR1 and CDR2 (germline): SGHRS, YFSETQ. For the CDR3, the DNA is TGCGCCAGCAGGCAGACTAGCGGGAGCTACGAGCAGTACTTC. Translating it yields CASRQTSGSYEQYF.

The chain employs TRBV7-9 and TRBJ2-5; TRBD2 aligns across 8 bases. CDR3 length: 16 residues. The trim removed 1 base at V and 4 bases at J, leaving 8 bases unmatched. The germline gives CDR1 SEHNR, CDR2 FQNEAQ (reference sequence). CDR3 nucleotides: TGTGCCAGCAGCTTAGTTCCAGCGGGAGATGTAGAGACCCAGTACTTC. Translating it yields CASSLVPAGDVETQYF. Based on the CDR3 plus reference TRBV7-9 and TRBJ2-5, the full variable domain is DTGVSQNPRHKITKRGQNVTFRCDPISEHNRLYWYRQTLGQGPEFLTYFQNEAQLEKSRLLSDRFSAERPKGSFSTLEIQRTEQGDSAMYLCASSLVPAGDVETQYFGPGTRLLVL.

A remark on this clonotype: Given a far larger clone just one base away, this is likely a sequencing read error. The rearrangement joins TRBV28 to TRBJ2-5; D is undetermined. This CDR3 is built from 11 residues. Germline V gene data show CDR1 as MDHEN and CDR2 as SYDVKM. The CDR3 spells CASSLKEAQYF. The CDR3 DNA sequence: TGTGCCAGCAGTTTAAAAGAGGCCCAGTACTTC.

V usage is TRBV28 and J usage is TRBJ1-1; D is undetermined. Trimming took 8 bases from V and 2 from J, leaving 9 bases between them. The CDR3 sequence is 12 residues long. Germline loops: CDR1 MDHEN, CDR2 SYDVKM. The CDR3 spells CASSGINTEAFF. CDR3 coding DNA: TGTGCCAGCTCGGGGATAAACACTGAAGCTTTCTTT. Combining the CDR3 with reference TRBV28 and TRBJ1-1 gives the whole variable domain DVKVTQSSRYLVKRTGEKVFLECVQDMDHENMFWYRQDPGLGLRLIYFSYDVKMKEKGDIPEGYSVSREKKERFSLILESASTNQTSMYLCASSGINTEAFFGQGTRLTVV.

This clonotype was seen just once. This sequence joins TRBV27 and TRBJ2-7, with TRBD1 matching over 9 bases. The CDR3 loop spans 14 amino acids. CDR1 is MNHEY and CDR2 is SMNVEV in the germline V gene (reference sequence). The V gene end was trimmed by 8 bases and the J gene end by 0 bases; junction bases not matched to a gene: 5. CDR3 sequence reads: CASGDRASSYEQYF. CDR3 bases: TGTGCCAGCGGGGACAGGGCGAGCTCCTACGAGCAGTACTTC.